These T cell receptor beta chains were read from a single sample in a study of T-cell reconstitution after alpha-beta-depleted transplantation in children. TCRdb redid the calling of the PCR reads with MiXCR, one entry per CDR3 protein. The table lists fewer than 400,000 distinct CDR3 sequences, approximately 23% of them singletons. The sample consisted of PBMCs, mostly from graft donor cells, taken 180 days after TCRalphabeta/CD19-depleted stem cell transplant. The source is a male patient aged 5 to 17 who had a stem cell transplant for acute lymphoblastic leukemia, so the T cells may come from the graft donor. The CDR3 runs from the conserved cysteine through the conserved F or W. D genes are given only for firm matches. Clone size is not always given. Where it is, it says once, few, many or a class for expanded clones.

few	TRBD2	TRBV24-1	TRBJ2-7	CATSDPASGSYEQYF	TGTGCCACCAGTGACCCCGCTAGCGGTTCCTACGAGCAGTACTTC
few	NA	TRBV5-6	TRBJ1-2	CASSLKVLETYGYTF	TGTGCCAGCAGCTTGAAGGTTTTAGAAACCTATGGCTACACCTTC
NA	TRBD2	TRBV5-1	TRBJ2-4	CASSFTPGSGGPKAKNIQYF	TGCGCCAGCAGCTTTACCCCGGGTAGCGGGGGCCCGAAGGCCAAAAACATTCAGTACTTC
NA	NA	TRBV7-3	TRBJ2-3	CASSLIWSYPDTQYF	TGTGCCAGCAGCTTAATCTGGAGTTACCCAGATACGCAGTATTTT
NA	TRBD2	TRBV29-1	TRBJ2-7	CSVESRSGNVEQYF	TGCAGCGTTGAAAGTCGCAGCGGGAACGTCGAGCAGTACTTC
NA	TRBD2	TRBV14	TRBJ2-1	CASSPQRGAYNEQFF	TGTGCCAGCAGCCCACAACGGGGGGCCTACAATGAGCAGTTCTTC
few	NA	TRBV28	TRBJ1-5	CASREPIRGNQPQHF	TGTGCCAGCAGGGAACCCATTAGGGGCAATCAGCCCCAGCATTTT
NA	TRBD1	TRBV27	TRBJ1-5	CASRKILDDRAQHF	TGTGCCAGCAGAAAAATCCTGGACGACAGGGCCCAGCATTTT
many	NA	TRBV7-2	TRBJ2-7	CASSLAPLYEQYF	TGTGCCAGCAGCTTAGCGCCTCTCTACGAGCAGTACTTC
few	TRBD2	TRBV5-1	TRBJ2-2	CASSLPSGSTTGELFF	TGCGCCAGCAGCCTCCCTAGCGGGAGCACGACCGGGGAGCTGTTTTTT
few	NA	TRBV12-3/TRBV12-4	TRBJ2-2	CASRITRDTGELFF	TGTGCCAGCAGAATTACTAGGGACACCGGGGAGCTGTTTTTT
NA	NA	TRBV5-1	TRBJ2-1	CASSAHGLVQFF	TGCGCCAGCAGCGCCCATGGGCTGGTGCAGTTCTTC
few	NA	TRBV20-1	TRBJ2-1	CSARGYNEQFF	TGCAGTGCTCGAGGCTACAATGAGCAGTTCTTC
few	NA	TRBV7-3	TRBJ2-1	CASSLVPRRVIGDNEQFF	TGTGCCAGCAGCTTAGTCCCCCGGCGGGTTATCGGAGACAATGAGCAGTTCTTC
NA	NA	TRBV12-3/TRBV12-4	TRBJ1-5	CASSRPAGPQHF	TGTGCCAGCAGTCGCCCTGCTGGGCCCCAGCATTTT
NA	TRBD1	TRBV5-1	TRBJ2-2	CASSLAGQGTGELFF	TGCGCCAGCAGCTTGGCGGGACAGGGCACCGGGGAGCTGTTTTTT
NA	NA	TRBV9	TRBJ1-4	CASSGATNEKLFF	TGTGCCAGCAGCGGTGCAACTAATGAAAAACTGTTTTTT
few	TRBD1	TRBV20-1	TRBJ1-2	CSARPLTGDGYTF	TGCAGTGCTAGACCTCTAACAGGGGATGGCTACACCTTC
few	NA	TRBV27	TRBJ2-3	CASSSRGRLTDTQYF	TGTGCCAGCAGTTCCCGGGGGCGCCTCACAGATACGCAGTATTTT
few	NA	TRBV4-1	TRBJ2-1	CASSQAWTRNYNEQFF	TGCGCCAGCAGCCAAGCCTGGACACGTAACTACAATGAGCAGTTCTTC
few	TRBD1	TRBV5-6	TRBJ2-7	CASSLGGTGVPYEQYF	TGTGCCAGCAGCTTGGGCGGGACAGGGGTCCCCTACGAGCAGTACTTC
NA	TRBD2	TRBV19	TRBJ2-1	CASSEGLAGVWNEQFF	TGTGCCAGTAGTGAAGGACTAGCGGGAGTATGGAATGAGCAGTTCTTC
NA	TRBD2	TRBV20-1	TRBJ2-1	CSARKAGAIVGEQFF	TGCAGTGCGAGAAAGGCGGGAGCAATCGTAGGTGAGCAGTTCTTC
few	TRBD2	TRBV7-6	TRBJ2-3	CASRQSGRREDTQYF	TGTGCCAGCAGACAGAGCGGGAGGCGAGAAGATACGCAGTATTTT
NA	TRBD2	TRBV12-3/TRBV12-4	TRBJ2-2	CASSLRGGTGELFF	TGTGCCAGCAGTTTGCGGGGGGGAACCGGGGAGCTGTTTTTT
NA	TRBD2	TRBV7-3	TRBJ2-1	CASSPSGSEQFF	TGTGCCAGCAGCCCTAGCGGGAGTGAGCAGTTCTTC
few	TRBD2	TRBV20-1	TRBJ2-1	CSVAGGRNEQFF	TGCAGTGTGGCGGGAGGTCGCAATGAGCAGTTCTTC
many	NA	TRBV6-5	TRBJ1-1	CASSYQGGMAFF	TGTGCCAGCAGTTACCAGGGCGGTATGGCTTTCTTT
NA	TRBD2	TRBV27	TRBJ2-1	CASSSGLAGGPPYNEQFF	TGTGCCAGCAGTTCCGGACTAGCGGGAGGGCCGCCCTACAATGAGCAGTTCTTC
NA	TRBD2	TRBV4-1	TRBJ2-7	CASSQRLAGGYEQYF	TGCGCCAGCAGCCAAAGACTAGCGGGAGGGTACGAGCAGTACTTC
few	TRBD2	TRBV12-3/TRBV12-4	TRBJ2-3	CASSPKGLAASTDTQYF	TGTGCCAGCAGTCCCAAAGGACTAGCGGCTAGCACAGATACGCAGTATTTT
many	NA	TRBV18	TRBJ2-2	CASSPLTGELFF	TGTGCCAGCTCACCTCTCACCGGGGAGCTGTTTTTT
NA	NA	TRBV12-3/TRBV12-4	TRBJ2-2	CASSSKAWELFF	TGTGCCAGCAGTTCCAAAGCGTGGGAGCTGTTTTTT
NA	NA	TRBV7-9	TRBJ2-2	CASSLVGVPGELFF	TGTGCCAGCAGCTTAGTGGGGGTCCCCGGGGAGCTGTTTTTT
few	TRBD2	TRBV20-1	TRBJ2-7	CSARVGGRVDYEQYF	TGCAGTGCTAGAGTAGGAGGGAGGGTCGACTACGAGCAGTACTTC
NA	NA	TRBV21-1	TRBJ2-3	CASSKPITDTQYF	TGTGCCAGCAGCAAGCCCATCACAGATACGCAGTATTTT
NA	NA	TRBV30	TRBJ2-7	CASQQDRTGIYEQYF	TGTGCCTCCCAACAAGACAGGACGGGCATCTACGAGCAGTACTTC
few	NA	TRBV5-1	TRBJ2-1	CASRSNRVRSLGEQFF	TGCGCCAGCAGAAGTAACAGGGTTCGAAGTCTGGGGGAGCAGTTCTTC
NA	TRBD2	TRBV2	TRBJ2-1	CARREREVNEQFF	TGTGCCAGAAGGGAGCGGGAGGTTAATGAGCAGTTCTTC
few	NA	TRBV12-3/TRBV12-4	TRBJ1-2	CASRGHYGYTF	TGTGCCAGCAGGGGCCACTATGGCTACACCTTC
few	NA	TRBV5-1	TRBJ1-1	CASSLGLNAFF	TGCGCCAGCAGCTTGGGACTGAACGCTTTCTTT
NA	NA	TRBV25-1	TRBJ1-2	CASREGPGLQGGYTF	TGTGCCAGCAGGGAGGGGCCAGGCCTACAGGGAGGCTACACCTTC
few	NA	TRBV6-5	TRBJ1-6	CASSYSLSYNSPLHF	TGTGCCAGCAGTTACTCACTCTCCTATAATTCACCCCTCCACTTT
NA	NA	TRBV11-2	TRBJ2-5	CASSPTRETQYF	TGTGCCAGCAGCCCCACTAGGGAGACCCAGTACTTC
few	TRBD1	TRBV4-2	TRBJ2-5	CASSQRDRGQETQYF	TGTGCCAGCAGCCAAAGGGACAGGGGGCAAGAGACCCAGTACTTC
few	NA	TRBV9	TRBJ1-1	CASSVDGATRGAEAFF	TGTGCCAGCAGCGTAGATGGGGCAACCCGAGGCGCTGAAGCTTTCTTT
NA	TRBD1	TRBV5-1	TRBJ1-5	CASSLGDRGGNQPQHF	TGCGCCAGCAGCTTGGGGGACAGGGGGGGGAATCAGCCCCAGCATTTT
NA	TRBD1	TRBV18	TRBJ1-2	CASSPPGQGVYGYTF	TGTGCCAGCTCACCACCGGGACAGGGGGTCTATGGCTACACCTTC
few	NA	TRBV20-1	TRBJ2-1	CSAPFGEQTYNEQFF	TGCAGTGCCCCATTTGGGGAACAGACCTACAATGAGCAGTTCTTC
few	NA	TRBV30	TRBJ1-1	CAWTLGATEAFF	TGTGCCTGGACGTTGGGGGCCACTGAAGCTTTCTTT